The 9 T cell receptor beta chains in this list originate from one sample, sequenced in a study of siplizumab effects on memory and regulatory T cells. Data came from immunoSEQ multiplex PCR; TCRdb stores just in-frame clones and leaves some out. The table records about 100,000 clones, 92% of them present only once. Sequenced input: CD4+ T cells sorted from blood. The receptors were gathered from a human donor in good health.

This clone was counted once. This sequence joins TRBV15 and TRBJ2-5, with D unresolved. Looked up from germline, CDR1 is LNHNV and CDR2 is YYDKDF (reference sequence). CDR3 length: 17 amino acids. Trimming took off 5 bases at V and 2 bases at J, with 21 bases between the two ends. The CDR3 spells CATSARRAVMIQETQYF. The CDR3 DNA sequence: TGTGCCACCAGCGCTCGAAGGGCGGTGATGATACAAGAGACCCAGTACTTC. The full variable domain, completed using reference TRBV15 and TRBJ2-5, is DAMVIQNPRYQVTQFGKPVTLSCSQTLNHNVMYWYQQKSSQAPKLLFHYYDKDFNNEADTPDNFQSRRPNTSFCFLDIRSPGLGDTAMYLCATSARRAVMIQETQYFGPGTRLLVL.

The chain has TRBV28 and TRBJ2-5; D is uncertain. The V gene's germline CDR1 is MDHEN and CDR2 SYDVKM. The CDR3 loop spans 12 amino acids. V gave up 6 bases and J gave up 2 bases, with 7 bases separating them. The CDR3 nucleotides read TGTGCCAGCAGCTTAACGCAAGAGACCCAGTACTTC. This translates into CASSLTQETQYF.

The rearrangement links TRBV2 to TRBJ2-2; 9 bases fit TRBD1. The V segment lost 2 bases and the J segment 0 bases; nucleotides outside the gene matches: 13. This CDR3 is 20 amino acids long. Per germline, CDR1 SNHLY and CDR2 FYNNEI. The CDR3 spells CASSEKRGQGRFANTGELFF. CDR3 nucleotides: TGTGCCAGCAGTGAAAAAAGGGGACAGGGTCGGTTCGCGAACACCGGGGAGCTGTTTTTT.

This clone was found once. The CDR3 DNA sequence: TGTGCCAGCAGTCCCCGCCAGGGGGCCTTTCAGCCCCAGCATTTT. Encoded protein: CASSPRQGAFQPQHF. The chain couples TRBV27 to TRBJ1-5, with 8 bases identical to TRBD1. CDR3 length: 15 residues. V shed 5 bases, J shed 6 bases, and the junction held 9 bases outside the gene matches. From germline, CDR1 is MNHEY and CDR2 SMNVEV (reference sequence).

V usage is TRBV2 and J usage is TRBJ1-6; the D is unclear. The germline gives CDR1 SNHLY, CDR2 FYNNEI. V was clipped by 4 bases and J by 5 bases, with 12 bases between them. The CDR3 length is 15 residues. This CDR3 reads CASSVEAGHNSPLHF. The DNA for the CDR3 is TGTGCCAGCAGTGTGGAGGCCGGTCATAATTCACCCCTCCACTTT.

This chain uses TRBV5-6 with TRBJ2-7, with a tentative D call TRBD1 (5 bases). This CDR3 spans 14 amino acids. The V and J ends lost 1 base and 5 bases respectively, with 13 bases between them. In germline, CDR1 is SGHDT, CDR2 YYEEEE. The CDR3 DNA reads as TGTGCCAGCAGCTTGCGGCCACAGGAAGACGAGCAGTACTTC. Translated, it gives CASSLRPQEDEQYF.

The chain carries TRBV11-3 and TRBJ2-1; D may be TRBD2 (5 bases). Trimming shortened V by 5 bases and J by 0 bases, and 8 bases separated the two germline ends. The CDR3 extends over 14 amino acids. CDR1 is SGHNT and CDR2 is YENEEA in the germline V gene. The CDR3 loop is CASSRGGSYNEQFF. In DNA form, the CDR3 reads TGTGCCAGCAGCCGAGGAGGCTCCTACAATGAGCAGTTCTTC.

The genes are TRBV28 and TRBJ1-2, with 8 nucleotides matching TRBD1. V trimming: 3 bases; J trimming: 2 bases; junction bases outside the gene matches: 11. CDR3 length: 17 amino acids. CDR1 is MDHEN and CDR2 is SYDVKM in the germline V gene. The CDR3 coding sequence is TGTGCCAGCAGTTTGTACAGGGGGGCCGACCGAAACTATGGCTACACCTTC. It translates to CASSLYRGADRNYGYTF.

The chain employs TRBV7-3 and TRBJ2-2; tentative D call: TRBD2 (5 bases). This CDR3 has 17 amino acids. V dropped 1 base and J dropped 5 bases, with 17 bases sitting between them. Germline values: CDR1 SGHTA, CDR2 FQGTGA. The CDR3 DNA reads TGTGCCAGCAGCTTAAGCGGAGCCGGAGGTGGGACCGGGGAGCTGTTTTTT. Translated, it gives CASSLSGAGGGTGELFF. The full variable domain, in which reference TRBV7-3 and TRBJ2-2 provide the parts outside the CDR3, is GAGVSQTPSNKVTEKGKYVELRCDPISGHTALYWYRQSLGQGPEFLIYFQGTGAADDSGLPNDRFFAVRPEGSVSTLKIQRTERGDSAVYLCASSLSGAGGGTGELFFGEGSRLTVL.